Presented here are 13 T cell receptor beta chains from one specimen sequenced in a study of T cells in Graves' hyperthyroidism and ophthalmopathy. TCR beta CDR3 regions were amplified from RNA. Researchers ran a first-round RT-PCR on the TCR CDR3 using the HTBI primer set. One entry per CDR3 protein, called by TCRdb with MiXCR from the multiplex PCR reads. The sample includes roughly 380,000 distinct CDR3 sequences, 13% seen only once; the top ten take around 20%. The sequencing input was blood. These receptors all stem from a man aged 25-45 years with Graves' hyperthyroidism that later progressed to Graves' ophthalmopathy.

The chain recombines TRBV5-1 with TRBJ2-7; D may be TRBD1 (6 bases). V was shortened by 0 bases and J by 0 bases, with 10 bases between the two germline ends. The CDR3 covers 15 residues. The germline V gene encodes CDR1 SGHRS and CDR2 YFSETQ. CDR3 coding DNA: TGCGCCAGCAGCTTGGTTCAGGGGTTCTCCTACGAGCAGTACTTC. Protein sequence: CASSLVQGFSYEQYF.

The sample holds many counts of this clonotype. The V and J genes are TRBV7-8 and TRBJ2-1, with TRBD1 as a possible D gene (6 bases). With 1 base removed from V and 4 bases from J, the gap between germline ends came to 11 bases. CDR1 and CDR2 from the germline V gene are SGHVS and FQNEAQ. The CDR3 sequence is 15 residues long. The DNA for the CDR3 is TGTGCCAGCAGCTTAGAACGTGGACAGTACAATGAGCAGTTCTTC. It encodes CASSLERGQYNEQFF. Drawing the rest from reference TRBV7-8 and TRBJ2-1, the complete variable domain is GAGVSQSPRYKVAKRGQDVALRCDPISGHVSLFWYQQALGQGPEFLTYFQNEAQLDKSGLPSDRFFAERPEGSVSTLKIQRTQQEDSAVYLCASSLERGQYNEQFFGPGTRLTVL.

This clonotype came up many times. V usage is TRBV3-1 and J usage is TRBJ1-5; D is perhaps TRBD1 (6 bases). The length of the CDR3 is 14 residues. The germline V and J ends were trimmed by 3 bases and 7 bases, with 13 bases remaining between them. CDR1 is LGHDT and CDR2 is YNNKEL in the germline V gene (reference sequence). CDR3 amino acids: CASSHRGLGQPQHF. CDR3 DNA: TGTGCCAGCAGCCACAGGGGACTTGGACAGCCCCAGCATTTT.

The rearrangement joins TRBV9 to TRBJ2-3, with a weak D call TRBD1 (7 bases). Deletions cut 7 bases from V and 1 base from J, with 13 bases between. Per the germline V gene, CDR1 is SGDLS and CDR2 is YYNGEE. The CDR3 totals 14 residues. The CDR3 loop reads CASQGGQCTDTQYF. The CDR3 DNA reads as TGTGCCAGCCAGGGGGGTCAATGCACAGATACGCAGTATTTT.

The chain links TRBV6-5 to TRBJ2-5; 12 bases match TRBD2. V dropped 2 bases and J dropped 4; count of bases not matched to a gene: 2. This CDR3 region has 15 residues. CDR1 and CDR2 from the germline V gene are MNHEY and SVGAGI. This CDR3 is CASSYTLAGGETQYF. The CDR3 bases are TGTGCCAGCAGTTACACACTAGCGGGGGGAGAGACCCAGTACTTC.

With respect to this clonotype: With a much larger clone just one base away, this may be a read error. The chain couples TRBV20-1 to TRBJ2-7, with 8 bases aligning to TRBD1. The J call may be mistaken, given a closer DNA end match to TRBJ2-1. CDR1 is DFQATT, CDR2 SNEGSKA, per germline (reference sequence). The CDR3 loop spans 14 amino acids. For the CDR3, the DNA is TGCAGTGCTTCCGGGACAGGCGATACCTACGAGCAGTTCTTC. Its protein is CSASGTGDTYEQFF.

The gene calls are TRBV25-1 and TRBJ1-3; D not resolved. CDR1 MGHDK and CDR2 SYGVNS come from the germline V gene. V was clipped by 2 bases and J by 1 base, with 6 bases between them. The CDR3 extends over 14 amino acids. The CDR3: CASSEPGSGNTIYF. The CDR3 DNA is TGTGCCAGCAGTGAACCAGGATCTGGAAACACCATATATTTT. The complete variable domain, with remaining parts taken from reference TRBV25-1 and TRBJ1-3, reads EADIYQTPRYLVIGTGKKITLECSQTMGHDKMYWYQQDPGMELHLIHYSYGVNSTEKGDLSSESTVSRIRTEHFPLTLESARPSHTSQYLCASSEPGSGNTIYFGEGSWLTVV.

This clonotype occurred many times. The V and J genes are TRBV28 and TRBJ2-1, with D possibly being TRBD2 (7 bases). V was trimmed by 2 bases and J by 6 bases, leaving 14 bases between them. Germline CDR1 MDHEN, CDR2 SYDVKM. This CDR3 contains 15 residues. The CDR3 DNA follows: TGTGCCAGCAGTTTAGGGGGGGCAGGGAGCAATGAGCAGTTCTTC. Protein sequence: CASSLGGAGSNEQFF.

This clonotype was seen at least ten times. The chain joins TRBV7-8 to TRBJ2-1; no firm D call. Deletions cut 3 bases from V and 3 bases from J, with 9 bases between. Germline V gene sequence: CDR1 SGHVS, CDR2 FQNEAQ. This CDR3 contains 14 residues. The CDR3 loop is CASSLVGLYNEQFF. CDR3 bases: TGTGCCAGCAGCTTGGTCGGGCTCTACAATGAGCAGTTCTTC.

This clonotype was picked up many times. The chain combines TRBV2 with TRBJ1-6; possibly TRBD1 for D (6 bases). CDR3 length: 15 residues. Germline lookup yields CDR1 SNHLY and CDR2 FYNNEI. V was trimmed by 10 bases and J by 0 bases, leaving 13 bases between them. CDR3 sequence reads: CATKGGSSYNSPLHF. The CDR3 DNA reads TGTGCCACCAAGGGGGGCAGCTCCTATAATTCACCCCTCCACTTT.

This clonotype occurred many times. The chain has TRBV12-3 or TRBV12-4 and TRBJ2-5; D could derive from TRBD1 or TRBD2 (6 bases each). The V gene lost 6 bases and the J gene lost 3 bases, with 17 bases spanning the gap. The CDR3 contains 15 residues. CDR3 amino acids: CASSRGLFHEETQYF. The CDR3 DNA reads as TGTGCCAGCAGCCGGGGGCTCTTCCACGAAGAGACCCAGTACTTC.

This clonotype was detected ten times or more. The chain links TRBV28 to TRBJ2-7, with 10 nucleotides matching TRBD2. The V gene end was trimmed by 5 bases and the J gene end by 7 bases; junction bases not matched to a gene: 11. The CDR3 runs to 15 residues. Germline CDR1 is MDHEN and CDR2 is SYDVKM. As DNA, the CDR3 is TGTGCCAGCAGTGAACTAGCGGGGAGGGTTATGGAGCAGTACTTC. It is translated as CASSELAGRVMEQYF.

V and J are TRBV5-1 and TRBJ2-4; 12 bases are a match to TRBD2. V was clipped by 2 bases and J by 0 bases; unmatched bases: 6. CDR1 is SGHRS and CDR2 is YFSETQ in the germline V gene. The CDR3 is 18 amino acids. The CDR3 DNA sequence: TGCGCCAGCAGCTTTTGGCTAGCGGGGGGGCCAGCCAAAAACATTCAGTACTTC. Its protein product is CASSFWLAGGPAKNIQYF. Filled out from reference TRBV5-1 and TRBJ2-4, the complete variable domain reads KAGVTQTPRYLIKTRGQQVTLSCSPISGHRSVSWYQQTPGQGLQFLFEYFSETQRNKGNFPGRFSGRQFSNSRSEMNVSTLELGDSALYLCASSFWLAGGPAKNIQYFGAGTRLSVL.